Below are 5 T cell receptor beta chains sequenced from a single sample in a study of T cell responses to AZD1222 COVID-19 vaccine. The protocol was immunoSEQ multiplex PCR, while the TCRdb copy is restricted to in-frame clones and leaves out a portion. The sample comprises some 50,000 clones, roughly 80% of which are singletons, and 25% to 30% rests with the top ten. Sequences were derived from peripheral blood, sampled on day 0 of AZD1222 vaccination. The source of these receptors is an adult in good health.

J is TRBJ2-7 and V is TRBV5-1; a possible D gene is TRBD2 (7 bases). The germline CDR1 and CDR2 sequences are SGHRS and YFSETQ. V was cut by 4 bases and J by 3 bases, with 14 bases left in between. The CDR3 loop spans 14 amino acids. CDR3 DNA sequence: TGCGCCAGCAGCCAAGGGGGGGACGACTACGAGCAGTACTTC. Residues: CASSQGGDDYEQYF. Using reference TRBV5-1 and TRBJ2-7 for the parts outside the CDR3, the full variable domain is KAGVTQTPRYLIKTRGQQVTLSCSPISGHRSVSWYQQTPGQGLQFLFEYFSETQRNKGNFPGRFSGRQFSNSRSEMNVSTLELGDSALYLCASSQGGDDYEQYFGPGTRLTVT.

The V and J genes are TRBV20-1 and TRBJ1-1; no clear D. The CDR3 consists of 11 residues. Germline-derived CDR1 and CDR2 are DFQATT and SNEGSKA (reference sequence). V lost 4 bases and J 10 bases, leaving 13 bases between the germline ends. CDR3: CSAMGFSPAFF. The CDR3 DNA follows: TGCAGTGCTATGGGATTCTCTCCAGCTTTCTTT.

This chain connects TRBV18 to TRBJ1-1; D is undetermined. V shed 3 bases and J shed 0 bases, with 5 bases lying between them. The CDR3 loop spans 13 amino acids. Germline V gene data show CDR1 as KGHSH and CDR2 as LQKENI. The CDR3 reads CASSPQMNTEAFF. The CDR3 nucleotides read TGTGCCAGCTCACCCCAAATGAACACTGAAGCTTTCTTT.

V is TRBV20-1 and J is TRBJ1-1, with a weak D call TRBD1 (5 bases). CDR1 is DFQATT, CDR2 SNEGSKA, per germline (reference sequence). V was clipped by 3 bases and J by 0 bases, with 23 bases between them. This CDR3 has 18 amino acids. The CDR3, as DNA: TGCAGTGCTAGTACGGAAGGGGTCCAGACTATCATGAACACTGAAGCTTTCTTT. Protein: CSASTEGVQTIMNTEAFF.

The CDR3: CAWNGPGIYNEQFF. CDR3 in DNA: TGTGCCTGGAACGGGCCAGGAATCTACAATGAGCAGTTCTTC. V gene TRBV30 combines with J gene TRBJ2-1; D ambiguous. V lost 4 bases, J lost 3 bases, and 13 bases lay in between. The CDR3 extends over 14 amino acids. Germline CDR1 is GTSNPN and CDR2 is SVGIG (reference sequence).